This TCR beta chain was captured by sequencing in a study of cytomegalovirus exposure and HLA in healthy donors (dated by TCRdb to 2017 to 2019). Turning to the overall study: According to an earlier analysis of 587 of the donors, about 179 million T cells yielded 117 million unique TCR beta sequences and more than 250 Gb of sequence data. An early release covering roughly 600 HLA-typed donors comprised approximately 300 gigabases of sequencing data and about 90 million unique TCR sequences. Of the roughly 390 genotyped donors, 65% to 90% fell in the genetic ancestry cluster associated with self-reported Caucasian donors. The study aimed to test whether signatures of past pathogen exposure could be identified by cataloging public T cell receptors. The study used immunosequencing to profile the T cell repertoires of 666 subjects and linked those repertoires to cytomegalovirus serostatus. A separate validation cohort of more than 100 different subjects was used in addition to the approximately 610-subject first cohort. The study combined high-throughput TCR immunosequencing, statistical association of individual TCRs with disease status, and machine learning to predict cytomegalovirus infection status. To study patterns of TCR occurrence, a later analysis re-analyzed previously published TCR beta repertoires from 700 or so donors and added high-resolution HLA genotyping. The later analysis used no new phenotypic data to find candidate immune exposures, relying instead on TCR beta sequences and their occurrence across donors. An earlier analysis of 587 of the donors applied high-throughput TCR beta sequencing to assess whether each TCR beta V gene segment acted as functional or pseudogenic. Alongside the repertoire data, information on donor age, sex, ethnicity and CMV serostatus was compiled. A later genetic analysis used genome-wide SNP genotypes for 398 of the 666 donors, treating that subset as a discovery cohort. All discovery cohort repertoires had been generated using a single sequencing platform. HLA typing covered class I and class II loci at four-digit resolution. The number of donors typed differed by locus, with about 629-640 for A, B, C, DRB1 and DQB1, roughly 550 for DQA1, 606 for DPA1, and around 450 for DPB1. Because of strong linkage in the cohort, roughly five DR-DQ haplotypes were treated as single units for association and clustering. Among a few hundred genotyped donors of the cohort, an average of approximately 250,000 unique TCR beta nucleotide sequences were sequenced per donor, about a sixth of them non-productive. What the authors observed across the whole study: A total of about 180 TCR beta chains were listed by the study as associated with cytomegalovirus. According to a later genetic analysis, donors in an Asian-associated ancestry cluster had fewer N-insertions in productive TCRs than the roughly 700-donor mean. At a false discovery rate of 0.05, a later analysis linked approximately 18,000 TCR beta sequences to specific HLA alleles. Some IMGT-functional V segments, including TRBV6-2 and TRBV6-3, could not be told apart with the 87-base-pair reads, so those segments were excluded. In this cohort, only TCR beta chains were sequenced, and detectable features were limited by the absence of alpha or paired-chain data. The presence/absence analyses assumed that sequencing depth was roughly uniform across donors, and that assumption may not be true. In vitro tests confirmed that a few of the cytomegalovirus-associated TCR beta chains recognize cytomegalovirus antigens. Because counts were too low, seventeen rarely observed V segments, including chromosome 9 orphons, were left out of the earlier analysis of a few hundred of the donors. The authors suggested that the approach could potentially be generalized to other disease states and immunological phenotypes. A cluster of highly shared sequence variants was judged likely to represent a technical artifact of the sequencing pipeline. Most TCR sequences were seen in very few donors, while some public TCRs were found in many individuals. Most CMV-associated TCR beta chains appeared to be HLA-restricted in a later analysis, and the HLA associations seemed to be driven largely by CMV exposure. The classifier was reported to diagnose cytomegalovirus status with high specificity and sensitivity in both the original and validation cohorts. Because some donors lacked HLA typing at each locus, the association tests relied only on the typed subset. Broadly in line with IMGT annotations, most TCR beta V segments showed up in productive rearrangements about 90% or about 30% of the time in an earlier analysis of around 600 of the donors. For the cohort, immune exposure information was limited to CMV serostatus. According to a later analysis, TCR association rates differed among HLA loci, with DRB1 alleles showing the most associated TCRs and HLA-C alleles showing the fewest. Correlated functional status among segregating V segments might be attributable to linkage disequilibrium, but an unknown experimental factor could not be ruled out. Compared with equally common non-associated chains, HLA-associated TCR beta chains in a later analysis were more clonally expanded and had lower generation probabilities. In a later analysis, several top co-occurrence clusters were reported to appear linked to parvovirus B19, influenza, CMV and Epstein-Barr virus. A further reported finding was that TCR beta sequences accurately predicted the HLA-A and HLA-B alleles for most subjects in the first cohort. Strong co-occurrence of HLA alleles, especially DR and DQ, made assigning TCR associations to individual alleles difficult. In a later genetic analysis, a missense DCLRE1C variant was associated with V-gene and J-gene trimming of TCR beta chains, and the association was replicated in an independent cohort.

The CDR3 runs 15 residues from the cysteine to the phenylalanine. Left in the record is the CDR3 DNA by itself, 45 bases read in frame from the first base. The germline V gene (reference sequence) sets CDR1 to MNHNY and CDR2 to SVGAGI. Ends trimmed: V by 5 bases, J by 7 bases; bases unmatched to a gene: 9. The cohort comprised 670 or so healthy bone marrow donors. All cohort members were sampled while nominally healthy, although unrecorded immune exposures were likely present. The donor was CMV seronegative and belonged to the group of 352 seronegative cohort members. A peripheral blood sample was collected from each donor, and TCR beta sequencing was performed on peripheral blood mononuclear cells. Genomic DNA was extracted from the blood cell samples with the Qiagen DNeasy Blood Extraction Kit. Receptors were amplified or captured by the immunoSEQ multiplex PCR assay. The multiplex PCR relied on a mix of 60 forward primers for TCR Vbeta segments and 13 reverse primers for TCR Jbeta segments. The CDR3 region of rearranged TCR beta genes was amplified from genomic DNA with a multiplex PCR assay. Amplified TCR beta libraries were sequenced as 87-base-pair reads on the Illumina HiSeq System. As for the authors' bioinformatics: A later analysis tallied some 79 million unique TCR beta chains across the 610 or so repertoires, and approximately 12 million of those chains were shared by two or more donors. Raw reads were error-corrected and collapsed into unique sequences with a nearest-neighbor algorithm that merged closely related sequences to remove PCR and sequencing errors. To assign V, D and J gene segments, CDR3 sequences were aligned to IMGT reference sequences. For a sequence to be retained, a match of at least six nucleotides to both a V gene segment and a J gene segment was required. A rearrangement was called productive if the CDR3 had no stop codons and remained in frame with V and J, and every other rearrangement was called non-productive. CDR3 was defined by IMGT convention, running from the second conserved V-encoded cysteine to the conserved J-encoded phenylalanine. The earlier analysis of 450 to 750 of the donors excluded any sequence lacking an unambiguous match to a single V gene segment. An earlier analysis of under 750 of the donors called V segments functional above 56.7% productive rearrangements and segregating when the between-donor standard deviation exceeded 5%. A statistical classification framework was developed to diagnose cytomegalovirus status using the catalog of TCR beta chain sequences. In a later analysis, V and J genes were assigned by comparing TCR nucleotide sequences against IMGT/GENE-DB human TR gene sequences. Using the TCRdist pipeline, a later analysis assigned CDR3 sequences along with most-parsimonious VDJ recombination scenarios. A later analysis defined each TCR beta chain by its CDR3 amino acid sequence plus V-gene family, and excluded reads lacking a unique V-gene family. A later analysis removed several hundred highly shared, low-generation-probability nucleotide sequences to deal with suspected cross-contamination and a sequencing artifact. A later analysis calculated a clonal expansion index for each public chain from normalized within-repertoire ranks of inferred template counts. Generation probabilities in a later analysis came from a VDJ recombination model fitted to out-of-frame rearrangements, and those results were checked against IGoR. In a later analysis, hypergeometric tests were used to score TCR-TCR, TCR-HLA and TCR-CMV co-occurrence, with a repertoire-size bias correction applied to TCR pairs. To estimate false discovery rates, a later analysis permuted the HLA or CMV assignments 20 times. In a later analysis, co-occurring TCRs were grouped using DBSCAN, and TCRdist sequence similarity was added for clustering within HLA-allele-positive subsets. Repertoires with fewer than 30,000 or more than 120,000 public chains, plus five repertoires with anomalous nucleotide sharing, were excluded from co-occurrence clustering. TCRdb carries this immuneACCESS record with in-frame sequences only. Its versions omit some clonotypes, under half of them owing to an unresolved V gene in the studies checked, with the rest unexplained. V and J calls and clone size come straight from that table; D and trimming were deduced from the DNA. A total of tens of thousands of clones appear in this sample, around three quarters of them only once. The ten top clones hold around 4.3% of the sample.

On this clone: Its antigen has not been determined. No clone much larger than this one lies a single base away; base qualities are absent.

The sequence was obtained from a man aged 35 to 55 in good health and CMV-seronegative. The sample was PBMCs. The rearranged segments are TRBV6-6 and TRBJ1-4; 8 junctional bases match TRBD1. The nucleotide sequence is TGTGCCAGCAGTGCAACGACAGGGGTCATTGAAAAACTGTTTTTT. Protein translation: CASSATTGVIEKLFF.